The rows below give T cell receptor beta chains drawn from one sample of a study of beta chain features in type 1 diabetes. Using immunoSEQ multiplex PCR, the repertoire was profiled, and TCRdb retains in-frame clones only, with some absent. The data contain 100,000 to 150,000 clones, roughly a sixth of them singletons. The sample was central memory CD4+ T cells from blood. These receptors came from a man in his late teens or twenties with type 1 diabetes. Each CDR3 is given with its conserved first and last residue. D genes are given only for firm matches. Clone size is not always given. Where it is, it says once, few, many or a class for expanded clones.

J gene: TRBJ1-3; V gene: TRBV9; D gene: .; clone size: .; CDR3 DNA: TGTGCCAGCAGCGGTACACCTGGAAACACCATATATTTT; CDR3 protein: CASSGTPGNTIYF
J gene: TRBJ2-1; V gene: TRBV11-2; D gene: .; clone size: .; CDR3 DNA: TGTGCCAGCAGCTTAGATCAGGGTTTTGAGCAGTTCTTC; CDR3 protein: CASSLDQGFEQFF
J gene: TRBJ1-1; V gene: TRBV9; D gene: .; clone size: .; CDR3 DNA: TGTGCCAGCAGCGTAGGTCAGCCGGGTGTGGACACTGAAGCTTTCTTT; CDR3 protein: CASSVGQPGVDTEAFF
J gene: TRBJ2-1; V gene: TRBV7-9; D gene: .; clone size: .; CDR3 DNA: TGTGCCAGCAGCCCCCCCATTCGTCTAGCTGTCTTCAATGAGCAGTTCTTC; CDR3 protein: CASSPPIRLAVFNEQFF
J gene: TRBJ2-7; V gene: TRBV30; D gene: TRBD1; clone size: .; CDR3 DNA: TGTGCCTGGAAGCCCCGGGACAGGAGGATTTACGAGCAGTACTTC; CDR3 protein: CAWKPRDRRIYEQYF
J gene: TRBJ1-2; V gene: TRBV28; D gene: .; clone size: .; CDR3 DNA: TGTGCCAGCAGCCTAACTTACCCTGGGAACTATGGCTACACCTTC; CDR3 protein: CASSLTYPGNYGYTF
J gene: TRBJ1-5; V gene: TRBV7-2; D gene: .; clone size: .; CDR3 DNA: TGTGCCAGCAGCTCCGGTAGTCAGCCCCAGCATTTT; CDR3 protein: CASSSGSQPQHF
J gene: TRBJ2-7; V gene: TRBV2; D gene: TRBD1; clone size: few; CDR3 DNA: TGTGCCAGCACCCCACAAGGGGGCAGCTCTAGCTCCTACGAGCAGTACTTC; CDR3 protein: CASTPQGGSSSSYEQYF
J gene: TRBJ2-1; V gene: TRBV4-1; D gene: TRBD2; clone size: many; CDR3 DNA: TGCGCCAGCAGAGATTTTAGCGGGAGGGCCGTCAATGAGCAGTTCTTC; CDR3 protein: CASRDFSGRAVNEQFF
J gene: TRBJ1-6; V gene: TRBV5-4; D gene: .; clone size: .; CDR3 DNA: TGTGCCAGCAGCCCGGGACACTTGGGGGATAATTCACCCCTCCACTTT; CDR3 protein: CASSPGHLGDNSPLHF
J gene: TRBJ2-7; V gene: TRBV20-1; D gene: .; clone size: once; CDR3 DNA: TGCAGTGCTAGTGGGGACCTTGAGCAGTACTTC; CDR3 protein: CSASGDLEQYF
J gene: TRBJ2-5; V gene: TRBV7-3; D gene: TRBD2; clone size: .; CDR3 DNA: TGTGCCAGCAGCATAGGACTAGCGTCGGCCCAGTACTTC; CDR3 protein: CASSIGLASAQYF
J gene: TRBJ2-1; V gene: TRBV18; D gene: TRBD2; clone size: few; CDR3 DNA: TGTGCCAGCTCACCTAACCCAGCGGGGGCCACAAATGAGCAGTTCTTC; CDR3 protein: CASSPNPAGATNEQFF
J gene: TRBJ2-2; V gene: TRBV30; D gene: .; clone size: few; CDR3 DNA: TGTGCCTGGGCGGACGGGAACACCGGGGAGCTGTTTTTT; CDR3 protein: CAWADGNTGELFF
J gene: TRBJ1-5; V gene: TRBV30; D gene: .; clone size: few; CDR3 DNA: TGTGCCTGGAGTGTTCAGGGCAATCAGCCCCAGCATTTT; CDR3 protein: CAWSVQGNQPQHF
J gene: TRBJ2-7; V gene: TRBV6-6; D gene: .; clone size: many; CDR3 DNA: TGTGCCAGTTCAAGGGGTATTGACGAGCAGTACTTC; CDR3 protein: CASSRGIDEQYF
J gene: TRBJ1-1; V gene: TRBV7-9; D gene: .; clone size: .; CDR3 DNA: TGTGCCAGCAGCCGCGACGGGGGAGCTGAAGCTTTCTTT; CDR3 protein: CASSRDGGAEAFF
J gene: TRBJ1-6; V gene: TRBV7-3; D gene: .; clone size: .; CDR3 DNA: TGTGCCAGCAGCTTAGGGACCGTTAACTCACCCCTCCACTTT; CDR3 protein: CASSLGTVNSPLHF
J gene: TRBJ2-6; V gene: TRBV29-1; D gene: .; clone size: .; CDR3 DNA: TGCAGCGTAACGACAGATTCTGGGGCCAACGTCCTGACTTTC; CDR3 protein: CSVTTDSGANVLTF
J gene: TRBJ2-7; V gene: TRBV7-2; D gene: .; clone size: few; CDR3 DNA: TGTGCCAGCAGCTCCCCCTCCTACGAGCAGTACTTC; CDR3 protein: CASSSPSYEQYF
J gene: TRBJ2-1; V gene: TRBV7-2; D gene: .; clone size: few; CDR3 DNA: TGTGCCAGCAGCCTTACCTGGGGGTCCCACAATGAGCAGTTCTTC; CDR3 protein: CASSLTWGSHNEQFF
J gene: TRBJ1-4; V gene: TRBV5-4; D gene: .; clone size: few; CDR3 DNA: TGTGCCAGCAGCTTGGCCGCAAGCAATAATGAAAAACTGTTTTTT; CDR3 protein: CASSLAASNNEKLFF
J gene: TRBJ1-1; V gene: TRBV7-9; D gene: .; clone size: few; CDR3 DNA: TGTGCCAGCAGCTTGGACGGGGCGGCAAGTGAAGCTTTCTTT; CDR3 protein: CASSLDGAASEAFF
J gene: TRBJ1-1; V gene: TRBV7-2; D gene: .; clone size: .; CDR3 DNA: TGTGCCAGCAGCACCGGATTGAACACTGAAGCTTTCTTT; CDR3 protein: CASSTGLNTEAFF
J gene: TRBJ1-5; V gene: TRBV30; D gene: .; clone size: many; CDR3 DNA: TGTGCCTGGAGTTCTGGGACCGGAGGGCAGCCCCAGCATTTT; CDR3 protein: CAWSSGTGGQPQHF
J gene: TRBJ2-1; V gene: TRBV2; D gene: TRBD2; clone size: few; CDR3 DNA: TGTGCCAGCAGCAGGACTAGTCGCAATGAGCAGTTCTTC; CDR3 protein: CASSRTSRNEQFF
J gene: TRBJ2-5; V gene: TRBV15; D gene: TRBD1; clone size: .; CDR3 DNA: TGTGCCACCAATAACAGGGGGCAAGAGACCCAGTACTTC; CDR3 protein: CATNNRGQETQYF
J gene: TRBJ2-2; V gene: TRBV27; D gene: .; clone size: .; CDR3 DNA: TGTGCCAGCAGTTTATCACGTGGCACCGGGGAGCTGTTTTTT; CDR3 protein: CASSLSRGTGELFF
J gene: TRBJ2-6; V gene: TRBV5-1; D gene: .; clone size: many; CDR3 DNA: TGCGCCAGCAGCTCTACGGGACTCGACAGCTCTGGGGCCAACGTCCTGACTTTC; CDR3 protein: CASSSTGLDSSGANVLTF
J gene: TRBJ1-5; V gene: TRBV19; D gene: .; clone size: .; CDR3 DNA: TGTGCCAACAGGGATCAGCCCCAGCATTTT; CDR3 protein: CANRDQPQHF
J gene: TRBJ2-7; V gene: TRBV7-2; D gene: .; clone size: .; CDR3 DNA: TGTGCCAGCAGCCTACAGGGGAGGCGGACCTACGAGCAGTACTTC; CDR3 protein: CASSLQGRRTYEQYF
J gene: TRBJ2-7; V gene: TRBV28; D gene: .; clone size: .; CDR3 DNA: TGTGCCAGCAGGTCTCCGTCCGGCTCCTACGAGCAGTACTTC; CDR3 protein: CASRSPSGSYEQYF
J gene: TRBJ2-1; V gene: TRBV19; D gene: .; clone size: .; CDR3 DNA: TGTGCCAGTTCCCGCAACTCCTACAATGAGCAGTTCTTC; CDR3 protein: CASSRNSYNEQFF
J gene: TRBJ2-7; V gene: TRBV21-1; D gene: .; clone size: .; CDR3 DNA: TGTGCCAGCAGCTCCTACGAGCAGTACTTC; CDR3 protein: CASSSYEQYF
J gene: TRBJ2-7; V gene: TRBV30; D gene: .; clone size: few; CDR3 DNA: TGTGCCTGGAATCCCCGGGGTCAAGGTGGCGAGCAGTACTTC; CDR3 protein: CAWNPRGQGGEQYF
J gene: TRBJ2-1; V gene: TRBV12-2; D gene: .; clone size: many; CDR3 DNA: TGTGCAAGTCGCTTAGAGTTGGGGACAAAGGACAATGAGCAGTTCTTC; CDR3 protein: CASRLELGTKDNEQFF
J gene: TRBJ2-2; V gene: TRBV11-3; D gene: .; clone size: .; CDR3 DNA: TGTGCCAGCAGCTCAACCGGGACAAACACCGGGGAGCTGTTTTTT; CDR3 protein: CASSSTGTNTGELFF
J gene: TRBJ2-3; V gene: TRBV7-2; D gene: .; clone size: .; CDR3 DNA: TGTGCCAGCAGCCCCGCTGAGGCCACCCATACGCAGTATTTT; CDR3 protein: CASSPAEATHTQYF
J gene: TRBJ2-3; V gene: TRBV30; D gene: TRBD2; clone size: once; CDR3 DNA: TGTGCCTGGAGTGTATCCCGGGACTATTGGGCAGATACGCAGTATTTT; CDR3 protein: CAWSVSRDYWADTQYF
J gene: TRBJ2-1; V gene: TRBV6-5; D gene: TRBD2; clone size: .; CDR3 DNA: TGTGCCAGCAGTTACGGCGGGAGAGCGTACAATGAGCAGTTCTTC; CDR3 protein: CASSYGGRAYNEQFF
J gene: TRBJ2-3; V gene: TRBV7-2; D gene: .; clone size: .; CDR3 DNA: TGTGCCAGCAGCTTATGGTCCTCGGCAGGGGCAGATACGCAGTATTTT; CDR3 protein: CASSLWSSAGADTQYF
J gene: TRBJ2-3; V gene: TRBV7-2; D gene: .; clone size: few; CDR3 DNA: TGTGCCAGCAGCTTGGGTTTCACAGATACGCAGTATTTT; CDR3 protein: CASSLGFTDTQYF
J gene: TRBJ1-1; V gene: TRBV7-9; D gene: TRBD1; clone size: once; CDR3 DNA: TGTGCCAGCAGCTTGGGACAGATGAACACTGAAGCTTTCTTT; CDR3 protein: CASSLGQMNTEAFF
J gene: TRBJ2-7; V gene: TRBV6-5; D gene: .; clone size: few; CDR3 DNA: TGTGCCAGCAGTTATGAGCGCGAGCAGTACTTC; CDR3 protein: CASSYEREQYF
J gene: TRBJ2-7; V gene: TRBV7-2; D gene: .; clone size: many; CDR3 DNA: TGTGCCAGCAGCCTCACAGGCTACGAGCAGTACTTC; CDR3 protein: CASSLTGYEQYF
J gene: TRBJ2-1; V gene: TRBV5-1; D gene: .; clone size: .; CDR3 DNA: TGCGCCAGCAGCCGGAGGTCCCCCACTCGAAGCAAGACCTACAATGAGCAGTTCTTC; CDR3 protein: CASSRRSPTRSKTYNEQFF
J gene: TRBJ1-5; V gene: TRBV19; D gene: .; clone size: .; CDR3 DNA: TGTGCCAGTAGGAACAGGGCCGGTCAGCCCCAGCATTTT; CDR3 protein: CASRNRAGQPQHF
J gene: TRBJ2-1; V gene: TRBV18; D gene: TRBD1; clone size: .; CDR3 DNA: TGTGCCAGCTCACCAGACAGGGCGAATGAGCAGTTCTTC; CDR3 protein: CASSPDRANEQFF
J gene: TRBJ2-1; V gene: TRBV2; D gene: TRBD2; clone size: few; CDR3 DNA: TGTGCCAGCAGTGATCGGCTAGCGGGAATCCGTCAGCAGTTCTTC; CDR3 protein: CASSDRLAGIRQQFF
J gene: TRBJ2-2; V gene: TRBV29-1; D gene: .; clone size: few; CDR3 DNA: TGCAGCGGTACGGAGAACACCGGGGAGCTGTTTTTT; CDR3 protein: CSGTENTGELFF
J gene: TRBJ2-1; V gene: TRBV7-9; D gene: .; clone size: .; CDR3 DNA: TGTGCCAGCAGCTTAGGCGGATCCCGGGGAAATGAGCAGTTCTTC; CDR3 protein: CASSLGGSRGNEQFF